This is a list of T cell receptor beta chains from one sample in a study of shared clonotypes between healthy human individuals. Measured with immunoSEQ multiplex PCR; TCRdb has only the in-frame clones, and not every one. The data hold about 2.1 million clones, with around 95% observed a single time. Sample: naive CD8+ T cells from PBMCs. The receptors here all came from a man between 18 and 35 years old in good health. Some clones in this sample may be carry-over from other donors' samples. The CDR3 runs from the conserved cysteine through the conserved F or W. A D gene is named only where the DNA matches it firmly. Not all rows give a size; the values are once, few, many and, for expanded clones, a class.

>.|TRBV7-2|.|TRBJ2-3
CASSQTALLNTDTQYF
TGTGCCAGCAGCCAAACGGCCCTACTAAATACAGATACGCAGTATTTT
>.|TRBV18|TRBD1|TRBJ2-7
CASQGTGFEQYF
TGTGCCAGCCAGGGGACAGGGTTCGAGCAGTACTTC
>.|TRBV5-6|TRBD2|TRBJ2-7
CASSLAGLAGDEQYF
TGTGCCAGCAGCTTGGCGGGACTAGCGGGAGACGAGCAGTACTTC
>.|TRBV27|.|TRBJ2-7
CASRPDSAYEQYF
TGTGCCAGCAGACCGGACTCAGCCTACGAGCAGTACTTC
>once|TRBV14|.|TRBJ1-1
CASSQDAGLNTEAFF
TGTGCCAGCAGCCAAGATGCAGGCCTGAACACTGAAGCTTTCTTT
>.|TRBV7-9|TRBD2|TRBJ2-7
CASSRAGQLPGDSYEQYF
TGTGCCAGCAGCCGAGCGGGGCAGCTGCCGGGCGATTCCTACGAGCAGTACTTC
>once|TRBV19|TRBD2|TRBJ2-2
CASSIKAGLAGAQTGELFF
TGTGCCAGTAGTATAAAGGCCGGGCTAGCGGGAGCCCAGACCGGGGAGCTGTTTTTT
>.|TRBV2|.|TRBJ2-3
CASSEGRALSTDTQYF
TGTGCCAGCAGTGAAGGAAGAGCCTTAAGCACAGATACGCAGTATTTT
>.|TRBV29-1|.|TRBJ2-7
CSVLGSFASYEQYF
TGCAGCGTCCTCGGGAGCTTCGCCTCCTACGAGCAGTACTTC
>.|TRBV5-6|.|TRBJ2-2
CASSLAGGELFF
TGTGCCAGCAGCTTGGCAGGAGGAGAGCTGTTTTTT
>.|TRBV27|.|TRBJ2-1
CASSLGRGYNEQFF
TGTGCCAGCAGCTTGGGGCGGGGATACAATGAGCAGTTCTTC
>once|TRBV7-9|.|TRBJ2-1
CASRENYNEQFF
TGTGCCAGCAGGGAGAACTACAATGAGCAGTTCTTC
>once|TRBV4-3|TRBD2|TRBJ2-1
CASSPQVAGASYNEQFF
TGCGCCAGCAGCCCCCAGGTGGCGGGAGCTTCCTACAATGAGCAGTTCTTC
>.|TRBV21-1|.|TRBJ1-5
CASRETGVNQPQHF
TGTGCCAGCAGAGAAACAGGGGTAAATCAGCCCCAGCATTTT
>.|TRBV5-1|TRBD1|TRBJ2-1
CASSSNRGSYNEQFF
TGCGCCAGCAGCTCCAACAGGGGGTCCTACAATGAGCAGTTCTTC
>.|TRBV27|TRBD2|TRBJ2-7
CASSLLLAGGLTYEQYF
TGTGCCAGCAGTTTATTACTAGCGGGAGGCCTGACCTACGAGCAGTACTTC
>.|TRBV7-9|.|TRBJ1-5
CASSLIYNNQPQHF
TGTGCCAGCAGCCTAATATACAACAATCAGCCCCAGCATTTT
>.|TRBV6-1|.|TRBJ1-2
CASSEGNDGYTF
TGTGCCAGCAGTGAAGGCAATGATGGCTACACCTTC
>.|TRBV7-9|.|TRBJ1-2
CASSRRDRPGVNGYTF
TGTGCCAGCAGCCGGAGGGACCGGCCGGGGGTAAATGGCTACACCTTC
>.|TRBV27|.|TRBJ2-1
CASRGLSNEQFF
TGTGCCAGCAGGGGACTCTCCAATGAGCAGTTCTTC
>.|TRBV11-2|.|TRBJ2-7
CASSLAPVYEQYF
TGTGCCAGCAGCTTAGCTCCAGTCTACGAGCAGTACTTC
>once|TRBV30|.|TRBJ1-1
CAWTPGGAQAFF
TGTGCCTGGACCCCGGGAGGGGCTCAAGCTTTCTTT
>.|TRBV5-5|.|TRBJ1-5
CASSLVYTANQPQHF
TGTGCCAGCAGCTTGGTATACACAGCAAATCAGCCCCAGCATTTT
>.|TRBV7-9|.|TRBJ2-7
CASSLVGLSYEQYF
TGTGCCAGCAGCTTAGTAGGATTGTCCTACGAGCAGTACTTC
>.|TRBV7-9|.|TRBJ2-1
CASSLGGDYNEQFF
TGTGCCAGCAGCTTAGGAGGGGATTACAATGAGCAGTTCTTC
>few|TRBV11-3|.|TRBJ1-1
CASSLALNTEAFF
TGTGCCAGCAGCTTAGCGCTGAACACTGAAGCTTTCTTT
>once|TRBV28|.|TRBJ2-3
CASTRGLGTDTQYF
TGTGCCAGCACAAGGGGCCTAGGGACAGATACGCAGTATTTT
>.|TRBV13|TRBD1|TRBJ2-1
CASSSSGTGGNEQFF
TGTGCCAGCAGCTCATCCGGGACAGGGGGGAATGAGCAGTTCTTC
>.|TRBV6-1|TRBD1|TRBJ2-5
CASSLTGVGETQYF
TGTGCCAGCAGTCTTACAGGGGTTGGGGAGACCCAGTACTTC
>.|TRBV2|.|TRBJ1-2
CASSEWGGSRGYTF
TGTGCCAGCAGTGAGTGGGGAGGGAGTCGTGGCTACACCTTC
>.|TRBV4-1|TRBD1|TRBJ2-7
CASSQAQTTGVKVYEQYF
TGCGCCAGCAGCCAAGCTCAAACAACAGGGGTAAAAGTATACGAGCAGTACTTC
>.|TRBV27|.|TRBJ1-1
CASSLGGSGTEAFF
TGTGCCAGCAGTTTAGGAGGAAGCGGGACTGAAGCTTTCTTT
>.|TRBV27|.|TRBJ1-1
CASSQGYTEAFF
TGTGCCAGCAGCCAGGGTTATACTGAAGCTTTCTTT
>.|TRBV7-6|.|TRBJ2-1
CASSNLYSRYNEQFF
TGTGCCAGCAGCAACCTTTACTCCCGCTACAATGAGCAGTTCTTC
>.|TRBV9|TRBD1|TRBJ1-2
CASSISGTDSANYGYTF
TGTGCCAGCAGCATCTCCGGGACAGATTCAGCTAACTATGGCTACACCTTC
>.|TRBV7-9|.|TRBJ2-7
CASSHPLTSYEQYF
TGTGCCAGCAGCCATCCCCTGACGTCCTACGAGCAGTACTTC
>.|TRBV30|.|TRBJ2-5
CAWSVGMFPFQETQYF
TGTGCCTGGAGTGTGGGGATGTTCCCCTTTCAAGAGACCCAGTACTTC
>.|TRBV27|.|TRBJ1-2
CASSLLSGAGSPSNYGYTF
TGTGCCAGCAGTTTATTATCCGGGGCGGGAAGCCCTTCCAACTATGGCTACACCTTC
>.|TRBV19|TRBD1|TRBJ1-1
CASSIGGQGNTEAFF
TGTGCCAGTAGTATAGGGGGACAGGGGAACACTGAAGCTTTCTTT
>once|TRBV30|TRBD2|TRBJ2-1
CAWSGLAGHNEQFF
TGTGCCTGGAGTGGCCTAGCGGGGCACAATGAGCAGTTCTTC
>.|TRBV5-5|.|TRBJ2-3
CASSLVFSGRGPDTQYF
TGTGCCAGCAGCTTGGTTTTTAGCGGAAGGGGGCCAGATACGCAGTATTTT
>.|TRBV7-9|TRBD1|TRBJ1-3
CAADVWDRGLPNSGNTIYF
TGTGCCGCCGATGTTTGGGACAGGGGACTACCGAACTCTGGAAACACCATATATTTT
>.|TRBV11-2|.|TRBJ2-1
CASSLGRAYNEQFF
TGTGCCAGCAGCTTAGGCAGGGCCTACAATGAGCAGTTCTTC
>.|TRBV7-8|.|TRBJ2-3
CASSLDGSQDTQYF
TGTGCCAGCAGCTTAGACGGTTCACAAGATACGCAGTATTTT
>.|TRBV7-9|.|TRBJ2-1
CASSPSRDVYNEQFF
TGTGCCAGCAGCCCCTCAAGGGACGTATACAATGAGCAGTTCTTC
>.|TRBV4-1|.|TRBJ1-1
CASSQIQGRGAEAFF
TGCGCCAGCAGCCAAATACAGGGCCGTGGGGCTGAAGCTTTCTTT